The rows below give T cell receptor beta chains drawn from one sample of a study of post-analysis software for immune sequencing data. In TCRdb, the PCR reads were re-called with MiXCR into one record per CDR3 protein. The table lists 820,000 or so distinct CDR3 sequences, about 57% of them singletons. Sequencing was done on a sample of blood. These TCRs come from a girl aged 10-17 years with multiple sclerosis. The CDR3 runs from the conserved cysteine through the conserved F or W.

>13|TRBV12-3/TRBV12-4|NA
CASSSGPVETQYF
>12|TRBV29-1|TRBJ1-2
CSVEQNNYGYTF
>15|TRBV5-1|TRBJ1-2
CASKKDGAGYYGYTF
>14|TRBV11-2|TRBJ2-7
CASSQSRGWDEQYF
>15|TRBV12-3/TRBV12-4|TRBJ2-3
CASSFAGSSTDTQYF
>14|TRBV12-3/TRBV12-4|TRBJ2-7
CASRGTGGRNEQYF
>14|TRBV10-3|TRBJ2-7
CAISSSGPGDEQYF
>13|TRBV29-1|TRBJ2-3
CSVGTANTDTQYF
>12|TRBV5-1|TRBJ1-1
CASSTRQGADFF
>20|TRBV3-1|NA
CASSLTPQTPWDLHLGEQYF
>14|TRBV2|TRBJ2-5
CASKHGTGQETQYF
>12|TRBV29-1|TRBJ2-5
CSLGLAGGEQYF
>17|TRBV7-6|TRBJ2-7
CASSLLTSGRAGYEQYF
>13|TRBV6-5|TRBJ2-7
CASRERETGEQYF
>12|TRBV28|TRBJ2-5
CASSLGPHPQYF
>11|TRBV7-8|TRBJ2-7
CASSPVDEQYF
>14|TRBV12-3/TRBV12-4|TRBJ1-2
CASLNRGRNYGYTF
>13|TRBV29-1|TRBJ1-2
CSVDTGIGYGYTF
>12|TRBV28|TRBJ1-2
CASSSAGYGYTF
>18|TRBV15|TRBJ2-3
CATSREASGGWGADTQYF
>18|TRBV10-3|TRBJ2-3
CAISGLRGASGNPDTQYF
>16|TRBV4-1|TRBJ2-3
CASSQEPGQPFPGEYF
>17|TRBV11-3|NA
CASSLDPPDRGSYEQYF
>17|TRBV18|TRBJ2-7
CASSPLYFPGQIYEQYF
>13|TRBV4-1|NA
CASSYSAEYEQYF
>13|TRBV5-1|TRBJ2-7
CASSSLDGYEQYF
>15|TRBV10-3|TRBJ2-3
CAISFRDRSTDTQYF
>16|TRBV6-2/TRBV6-3|TRBJ2-6
CASTYSRGAGANVLTF
>12|TRBV5-1|NA
CASSYDSDEQYF
>16|TRBV4-2|TRBJ2-7
CASSQVQQEKSYEQYF
>13|TRBV29-1|TRBJ1-2
CASNRVESYGYTF